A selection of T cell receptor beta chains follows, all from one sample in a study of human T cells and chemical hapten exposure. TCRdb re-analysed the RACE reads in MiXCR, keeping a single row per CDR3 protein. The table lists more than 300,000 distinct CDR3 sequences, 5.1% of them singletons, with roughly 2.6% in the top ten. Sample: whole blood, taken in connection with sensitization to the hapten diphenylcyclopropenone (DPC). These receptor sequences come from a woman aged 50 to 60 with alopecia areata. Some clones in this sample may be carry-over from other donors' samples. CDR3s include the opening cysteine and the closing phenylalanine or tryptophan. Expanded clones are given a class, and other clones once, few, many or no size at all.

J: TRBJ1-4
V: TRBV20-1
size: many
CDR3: CSARDPSTNEKLFF

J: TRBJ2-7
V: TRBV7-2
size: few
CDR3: CASSDLGQGAGEQYF

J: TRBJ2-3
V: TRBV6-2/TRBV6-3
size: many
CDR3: CASTQGGASEDTQYF

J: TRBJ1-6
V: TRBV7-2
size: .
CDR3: CASSYARDRISPLHF

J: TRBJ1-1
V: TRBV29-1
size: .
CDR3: CSVTGKANTEAFF

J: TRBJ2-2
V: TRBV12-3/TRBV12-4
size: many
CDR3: CASSWVWHRNGELFF

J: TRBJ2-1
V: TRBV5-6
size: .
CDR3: CASSHRLVQGNEQFF

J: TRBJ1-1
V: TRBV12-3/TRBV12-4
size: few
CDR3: CASSLLQGTEAFF

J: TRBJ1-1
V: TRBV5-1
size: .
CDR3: CASSTQENTEAFF

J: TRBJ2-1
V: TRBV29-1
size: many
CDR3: CSGWGSGEQFF

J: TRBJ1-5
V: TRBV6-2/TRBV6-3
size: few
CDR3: CASTDLLGGEAQPQHF

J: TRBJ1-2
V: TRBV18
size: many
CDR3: CASSPTGGTDGYTF

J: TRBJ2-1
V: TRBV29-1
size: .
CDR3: CSVEGMRGTYNEQFF

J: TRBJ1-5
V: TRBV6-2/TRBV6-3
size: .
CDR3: CASSYSWARGNQPQHF

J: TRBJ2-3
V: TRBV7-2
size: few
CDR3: CASSVDYGADTQYF

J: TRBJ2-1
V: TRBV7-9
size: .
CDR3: CASSLFHENEQLF

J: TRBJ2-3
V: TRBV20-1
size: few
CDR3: CSARIWGRAADTQYF

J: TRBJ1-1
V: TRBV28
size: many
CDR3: CASSFSLGTEAFF

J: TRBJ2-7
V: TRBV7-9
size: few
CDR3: CASSLGGGYYEQYF

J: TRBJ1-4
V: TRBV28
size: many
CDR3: CASSRGTGYEKLFF

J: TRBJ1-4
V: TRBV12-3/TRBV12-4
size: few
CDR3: CASSSGQSGEKLFF

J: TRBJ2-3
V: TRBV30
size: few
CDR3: CAWNRWVTDTQYF

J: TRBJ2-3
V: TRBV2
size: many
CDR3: CASRTSPSTDTQYF

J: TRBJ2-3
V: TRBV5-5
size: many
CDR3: CASSLRAKTDTQYF

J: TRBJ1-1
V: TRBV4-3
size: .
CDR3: CASSQDTGTEAFF

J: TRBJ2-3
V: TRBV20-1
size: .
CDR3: CSARRAGGPDTQYF